The 7 T cell receptor beta chains listed next were all sequenced from one sample in a study of regulatory T cells in long-lasting Graves disease. This sample's time point: newly diagnosed GD, antithyroid drugs for less than 3 months. RNA from PBMCs was the source of the TCR library. Building of the TCR beta libraries involved iRepertoire HTBI primers and Arm-PCR of CDR3 regions. MiXCR was run by TCRdb on the multiplex PCR reads, yielding one entry per CDR3 protein. The sample lists approximately 300,000 distinct CDR3 sequences; 18% were seen once. Sequenced here: peripheral blood mononuclear cells (PBMCs), sampled at new diagnosis, from a patient treated with antithyroid drugs. These receptors were obtained from a female donor with Graves disease.

This clonotype was detected ten times or more. CDR3 sequence: CASSLLSTDTQYF. CDR3 coding DNA: TGTGCCAGCAGTTTGCTTAGCACAGATACGCAGTATTTT. V is TRBV27 and J is TRBJ2-3; D uncertain. The length of the CDR3 is 13 residues. Germline CDR1 MNHEY, CDR2 SMNVEV (reference sequence). V shed 3 bases and J shed 0 bases, with 4 bases lying between them.

This clonotype came up many times. The chain is built from TRBV28 and TRBJ2-7; D ambiguous. Per the germline V gene, CDR1 is MDHEN and CDR2 is SYDVKM. This CDR3 has 13 residues. Trimming removed 7 bases from V and 5 bases from J, with 15 bases in between. The CDR3 DNA reads as TGTGCCAGCACCACCCTACGAGGCAACGAGCAGTACTTC. Its translation: CASTTLRGNEQYF.

This clonotype was recorded many times. CDR3 sequence: CASSQTPAGGLLDTQYF. The CDR3 bases are TGTGCCAGCAGCCAAACCCCAGCGGGAGGGTTGTTAGATACGCAGTATTTT. The chain couples TRBV3-1 to TRBJ2-3; the match to TRBD2 covers 10 bases. Germline V gene sequence: CDR1 LGHDT, CDR2 YNNKEL (reference sequence). The V gene end was trimmed by 2 bases and the J gene end by 5 bases; junction bases not matched to a gene: 10. The CDR3 sequence is 17 residues long.

This clonotype was picked up a small number of times. The chain joins TRBV6-2 or TRBV6-3 to TRBJ2-3; no definite D call. Gene TRBJ1-1 matches the end of the DNA better, so the J call may be wrong. Germline V gene data show CDR1 as MNHEY and CDR2 as SVGEGT. CDR3 length: 12 residues. This chain's CDR3 is CASREGGRGAFF. The CDR3 coding sequence is TGTGCCAGCAGGGAGGGAGGCCGAGGAGCTTTCTTT.

This clonotype was seen a handful of times. Its ends do not fully match the called genes, so a read error is possible. This rearrangement joins TRBV28 to TRBJ2-7; no firm D call. The CDR3 covers 12 residues. Germline-derived CDR1 and CDR2 are MDHEN and SYDVKM. CDR3 DNA sequence: TGTGCCAGCAGTTTGAACTCCTGCGAGCAGTACTTC. Amino acid sequence: CASSLNSCEQYF. Using reference TRBV28 and TRBJ2-7 for the parts outside the CDR3, the full variable domain is DVKVTQSSRYLVKRTGEKVFLECVQDMDHENMFWYRQDPGLGLRLIYFSYDVKMKEKGDIPEGYSVSREKKERFSLILESASTNQTSMYLCASSLNSCEQYFGPGTRLTVT.

This clonotype was observed many times. V is TRBV10-3 and J is TRBJ2-1, with TRBD2 identical over 10 bases. CDR1 and CDR2 (germline): ENHRY, SYGVKD. This CDR3 region has 15 residues. The V and J ends lost 2 bases and 8 bases, in that order; junction bases with no gene match: 6. CDR3 loop: CAISEGAGGPYEQFF. The CDR3 DNA reads as TGTGCCATCAGTGAGGGAGCGGGAGGGCCTTATGAGCAGTTCTTC.

Ten or more counts support this clonotype. V is TRBV6-1 and J is TRBJ2-7; D uncertain. The germline V and J ends were trimmed by 7 bases and 0 bases, with 25 bases remaining between them. CDR1 and CDR2 from the germline V gene are MNHNS and SASEGT. The CDR3 extends over 18 amino acids. The CDR3 spells CASNLDIFSGPSSYEQYF. DNA for the CDR3: TGTGCCAGCAACCTAGACATCTTCTCTGGGCCCAGCTCCTACGAGCAGTACTTC.